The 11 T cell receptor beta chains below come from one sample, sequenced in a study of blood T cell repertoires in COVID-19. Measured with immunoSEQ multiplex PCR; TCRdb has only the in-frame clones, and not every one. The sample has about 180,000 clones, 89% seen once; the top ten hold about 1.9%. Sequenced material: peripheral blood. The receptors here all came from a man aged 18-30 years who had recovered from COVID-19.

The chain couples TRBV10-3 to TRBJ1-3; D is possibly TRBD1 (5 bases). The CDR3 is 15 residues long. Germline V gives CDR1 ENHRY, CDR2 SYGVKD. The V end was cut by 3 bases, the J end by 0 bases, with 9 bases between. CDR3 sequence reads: CAISEQVVSGNTIYF. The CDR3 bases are TGTGCCATCAGTGAACAGGTAGTCTCTGGAAACACCATATATTTT.

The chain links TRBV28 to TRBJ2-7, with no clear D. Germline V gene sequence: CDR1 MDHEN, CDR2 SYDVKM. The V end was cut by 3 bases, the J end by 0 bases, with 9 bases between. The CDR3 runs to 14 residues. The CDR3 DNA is TGTGCCAGCAGTTTGGTTGCCAGCTCCTACGAGCAGTACTTC. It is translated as CASSLVASSYEQYF. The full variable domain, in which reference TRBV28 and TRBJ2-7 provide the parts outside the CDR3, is DVKVTQSSRYLVKRTGEKVFLECVQDMDHENMFWYRQDPGLGLRLIYFSYDVKMKEKGDIPEGYSVSREKKERFSLILESASTNQTSMYLCASSLVASSYEQYFGPGTRLTVT.

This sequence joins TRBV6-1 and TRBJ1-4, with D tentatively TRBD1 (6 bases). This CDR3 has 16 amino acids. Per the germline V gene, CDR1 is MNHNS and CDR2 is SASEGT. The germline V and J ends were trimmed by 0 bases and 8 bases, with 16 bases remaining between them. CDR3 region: CASSEAGAGSREKLFF. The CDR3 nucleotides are TGTGCCAGCAGTGAAGCGGGGGCAGGGTCGAGGGAAAAACTGTTTTTT.

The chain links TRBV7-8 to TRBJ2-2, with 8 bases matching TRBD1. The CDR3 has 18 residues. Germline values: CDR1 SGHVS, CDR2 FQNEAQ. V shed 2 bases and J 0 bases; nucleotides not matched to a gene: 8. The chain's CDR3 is CASSLKLQGVPNTGELFF. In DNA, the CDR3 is TGTGCCAGCAGCTTAAAGTTACAGGGGGTACCGAACACCGGGGAGCTGTTTTTT. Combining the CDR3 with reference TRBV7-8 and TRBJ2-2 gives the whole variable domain GAGVSQSPRYKVAKRGQDVALRCDPISGHVSLFWYQQALGQGPEFLTYFQNEAQLDKSGLPSDRFFAERPEGSVSTLKIQRTQQEDSAVYLCASSLKLQGVPNTGELFFGEGSRLTVL.

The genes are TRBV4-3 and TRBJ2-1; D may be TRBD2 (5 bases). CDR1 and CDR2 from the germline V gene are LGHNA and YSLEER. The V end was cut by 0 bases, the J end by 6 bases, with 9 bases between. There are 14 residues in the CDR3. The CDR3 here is CASSQDPSGNEQFF. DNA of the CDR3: TGCGCCAGCAGCCAAGATCCGAGCGGCAATGAGCAGTTCTTC.

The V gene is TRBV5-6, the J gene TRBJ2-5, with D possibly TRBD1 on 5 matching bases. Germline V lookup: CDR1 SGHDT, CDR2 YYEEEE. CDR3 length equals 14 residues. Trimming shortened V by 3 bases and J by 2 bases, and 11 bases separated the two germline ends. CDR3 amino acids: CASSWKGPQETQYF. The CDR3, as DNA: TGTGCCAGCAGCTGGAAGGGGCCGCAAGAGACCCAGTACTTC.

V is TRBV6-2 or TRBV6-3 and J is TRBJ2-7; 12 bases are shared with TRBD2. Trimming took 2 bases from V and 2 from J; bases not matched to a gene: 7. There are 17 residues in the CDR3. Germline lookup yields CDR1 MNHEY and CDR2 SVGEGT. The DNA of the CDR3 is TGTGCCAGCAGTTACCCAAGGACTAGCGGGGATCCCTACGAGCAGTACTTC. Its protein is CASSYPRTSGDPYEQYF.

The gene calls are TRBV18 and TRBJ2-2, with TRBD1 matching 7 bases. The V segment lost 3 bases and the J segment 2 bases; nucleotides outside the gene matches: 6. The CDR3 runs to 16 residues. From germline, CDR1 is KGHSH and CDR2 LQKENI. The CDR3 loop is CASSPRDSGNTGELFF. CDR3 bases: TGTGCCAGCTCACCCCGGGACAGCGGAAACACCGGGGAGCTGTTTTTT.

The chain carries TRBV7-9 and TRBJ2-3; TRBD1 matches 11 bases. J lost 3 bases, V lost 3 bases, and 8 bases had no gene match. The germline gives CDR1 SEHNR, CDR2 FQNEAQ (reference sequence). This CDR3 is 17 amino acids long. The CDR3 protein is CASSLRRTGGGTDTQYF. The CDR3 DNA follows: TGTGCCAGCAGCTTGCGCAGGACAGGGGGCGGTACAGATACGCAGTATTTT.

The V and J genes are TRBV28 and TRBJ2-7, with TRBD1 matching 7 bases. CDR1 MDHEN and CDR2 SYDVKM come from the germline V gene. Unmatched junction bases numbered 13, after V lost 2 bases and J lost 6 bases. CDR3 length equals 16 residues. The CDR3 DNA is TGTGCCAGCAGTTTAGTCTTTGACAGGGACGACGGCGAGCAGTACTTC. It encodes CASSLVFDRDDGEQYF.

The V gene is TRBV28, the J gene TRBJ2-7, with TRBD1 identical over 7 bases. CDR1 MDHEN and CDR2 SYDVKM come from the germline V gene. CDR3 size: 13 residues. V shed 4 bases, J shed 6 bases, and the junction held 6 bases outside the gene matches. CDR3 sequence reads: CASSSTGVGEQYF. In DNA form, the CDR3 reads TGTGCCAGCAGTTCCACAGGGGTCGGCGAGCAGTACTTC.